What follows are 2 T cell receptor beta chains derived from one specimen sequenced in a study of cytomegalovirus exposure and HLA in healthy donors. The PCR used 60 Vbeta and 13 Jbeta primers. The table came from immunoSEQ multiplex PCR; TCRdb's copy has only in-frame clones and leaves some out. Counted here are 250,000 to 350,000 clones, about 90% occurring once; the ten biggest clones make up about 2.3%. Specimen: PBMCs. These receptors all come from a woman younger than 30 in good health and CMV-seronegative.

This chain connects TRBV5-4 to TRBJ1-2; D remains ambiguous. Between the trimmed V and J ends, which lost 0 bases and 4 bases, there was a span of 13 bases. The CDR3 runs to 15 residues. CDR1 and CDR2 (germline): SGHNT, YYREEE (reference sequence). The CDR3 bases are TGTGCCAGCAGCTTGGATATGCGCAGACTCTATGGCTACACCTTC. Its translation is CASSLDMRRLYGYTF.

The chain links TRBV2 to TRBJ1-2; 8 nucleotides match TRBD1. Germline V CDR1 and CDR2: SNHLY, FYNNEI. The length of the CDR3 is 15 residues. V shed 2 bases, J shed 7 bases, and the junction held 9 bases outside the gene matches. The CDR3 DNA reads TGTGCCAGCAGTGAAATGGGGCAGGGGGCGAGTGGCTACACCTTC. Protein sequence: CASSEMGQGASGYTF.